One and the same sample provided the 31 T cell receptor beta chains below, sequenced in a study of CXCR3-negative and CXCR3-positive naive CD8 T cells. The libraries of TRB cDNA were constructed through 5' RACE using UMI labels. TCRdb reprocessed the 5' RACE reads, with one entry per CDR3 protein and no DNA. The sample totals under 75,000 distinct CDR3 sequences. The specimen was naive CXCR3- CD8+ T cells from blood. Subset specified: CD45RO-CCR7+CD27+CD95- naive CD8+ T cells lacking CXCR3 (TNR3-). The source of these receptors is a human donor in good health. Some clones in this sample may be carry-over from other donors' samples.

The V and J genes are TRBV27 and TRBJ2-7; TCRdb calls TRBD1, which cannot be checked without DNA. The CDR3 runs to 13 residues. Germline CDR1 reads MNHEY; CDR2 reads SMNVEV (reference sequence). This CDR3 is CASSLTGGYEQYF.

This chain joins TRBV6-2 or TRBV6-3 and TRBJ2-7. This CDR3 is 14 amino acids long. Germline-derived CDR1 and CDR2 are MNHEY and SVGEGT. The CDR3 here is CASSLRVDLYEQYF.

V and J are TRBV30 and TRBJ2-5; absent DNA, TCRdb's TRBD1 call cannot be checked. The CDR3 has 13 residues. Germline assignment: CDR1 GTSNPN and CDR2 SVGIG (reference sequence). The CDR3 region is CAWSPGLRDKVAF.

This chain connects TRBV7-8 to TRBJ1-1. The CDR3 is 14 residues long. Per germline, CDR1 SGHVS and CDR2 FQNEAQ. CDR3 region: CASSSGYSYTEAFF. Combining the CDR3 with reference TRBV7-8 and TRBJ1-1 gives the whole variable domain GAGVSQSPRYKVAKRGQDVALRCDPISGHVSLFWYQQALGQGPEFLTYFQNEAQLDKSGLPSDRFFAERPEGSVSTLKIQRTQQEDSAVYLCASSSGYSYTEAFFGQGTRLTVV.

J is TRBJ2-1 and V is TRBV3-1; TCRdb names TRBD2, which stays unverified in the absence of DNA. CDR3 size: 16 residues. CDR1 LGHDT and CDR2 YNNKEL come from the germline V gene (reference sequence). CDR3: CASSQVAGGLYNEQFF.

V is TRBV12-3 or TRBV12-4 and J is TRBJ2-1; TCRdb's assignment of TRBD1 cannot be checked, as there is no DNA. The CDR3 consists of 16 residues. CDR3 protein: CASSGGRGMTHYEQFF.

The rearrangement uses TRBV7-3 and TRBJ2-5. Germline values: CDR1 SGHTA, CDR2 FQGTGA. This CDR3 has 13 residues. The chain's CDR3 is CAERHRYQETQYF.

J is TRBJ2-2 and V is TRBV12-3 or TRBV12-4. This CDR3 region has 14 residues. CDR3 region: CASSLGQITGELFF.

The chain combines TRBV9 with TRBJ1-1. The CDR3 totals 14 residues. CDR1 is SGDLS, CDR2 YYNGEE, per germline. CDR3 residues: CASSVGQANTEAFF.

The genes are TRBV20-1 and TRBJ2-3; the D call of TRBD2 rests on TCRdb alone, since no DNA is present to check it. The CDR3 loop spans 12 amino acids. Germline loops: CDR1 DFQATT, CDR2 SNEGSKA (reference sequence). The CDR3 is CSLGGMADTQYF.

This chain links TRBV29-1 with TRBJ2-7; TCRdb designates TRBD1, a call that cannot be tested without DNA. The V gene's germline CDR1 is SQVTM and CDR2 ANQGSEA. This CDR3 has 13 amino acids. CDR3 amino acids: CSGTETGSYEQYF.

The chain has TRBV29-1 and TRBJ1-5; TCRdb names TRBD1, which stays unverified in the absence of DNA. The germline CDR1 and CDR2 sequences are SQVTM and ANQGSEA. The CDR3 extends over 14 amino acids. The CDR3 spells CSVEDRGPGQPQHF.

The rearrangement joins TRBV20-1 to TRBJ1-1; TCRdb proposes TRBD1, but this gene call is untestable without DNA. The CDR3 sequence is 13 residues long. Germline V gene sequence: CDR1 DFQATT, CDR2 SNEGSKA (reference sequence). CDR3 amino acids: CSARDGMNTEAFF.

J is TRBJ2-7 and V is TRBV29-1; TCRdb's D gene call, TRBD1, goes unchecked for lack of DNA. Germline CDR1 is SQVTM and CDR2 is ANQGSEA. The CDR3 has 13 residues. CDR3 loop: CSVYLTGRYEQYF.

CDR3 sequence reads: CASSLHGTVYSNQPQHF. V and J are TRBV7-8 and TRBJ1-5; TCRdb calls TRBD1, which cannot be checked without DNA. CDR3 length: 17 residues. Looked up from germline, CDR1 is SGHVS and CDR2 is FQNEAQ.

This chain joins TRBV7-8 and TRBJ2-7. Germline V gene lookup returns CDR1 SGHVS and CDR2 FQNEAQ. The CDR3 covers 14 residues. The CDR3 protein is CASSLGTGPYEQYF.

V and J are TRBV12-3 or TRBV12-4 and TRBJ2-1; lacking DNA, the TRBD1 call made by TCRdb goes unchecked. This CDR3 has 20 amino acids. The CDR3 protein is CASSPLGQEPRSSSYNEQFF.

The chain carries TRBV4-3 and TRBJ2-7; the D gene TCRdb calls, TRBD1, cannot be checked with no DNA. The CDR3 runs to 13 residues. CDR1 is LGHNA, CDR2 YSLEER, per germline. This chain's CDR3 is CASSQEVRGEQYF.

The CDR3 here is CSVFTRGIGLNTEAFF. The chain links TRBV29-1 to TRBJ1-1; with no DNA, the TCRdb D assignment of TRBD1 cannot be verified. This CDR3 spans 16 amino acids. CDR1 and CDR2 (germline): SQVTM, ANQGSEA. Full variable domain (missing parts from reference TRBV29-1 and TRBJ1-1): SAVISQKPSRDICQRGTSLTIQCQVDSQVTMMFWYRQQPGQSLTLIATANQGSEATYESGFVIDKFPISRPNLTFSTLTVSNMSPEDSSIYLCSVFTRGIGLNTEAFFGQGTRLTVV.

J is TRBJ2-1 and V is TRBV20-1; TCRdb's D call of TRBD1 is untestable without DNA. Germline assignment: CDR1 DFQATT and CDR2 SNEGSKA (reference sequence). The CDR3 has 14 amino acids. The CDR3 is CSARDRDSFNEQFF.

The rearrangement links TRBV20-1 to TRBJ2-7; TCRdb calls TRBD1, which cannot be checked without DNA. This CDR3 region has 15 residues. The V gene's germline CDR1 is DFQATT and CDR2 SNEGSKA (reference sequence). CDR3 residues: CSARSSDRAYYEQYF.

The chain has TRBV4-3 and TRBJ1-1. The germline gives CDR1 LGHNA, CDR2 YSLEER. This CDR3 has 15 residues. CDR3 in amino acids: CASSQDYSMNTEAFF.

The chain has TRBV7-9 and TRBJ2-7; TCRdb's D call of TRBD1 is untestable without DNA. The CDR3 covers 14 residues. The V gene's germline CDR1 is SEHNR and CDR2 FQNEAQ (reference sequence). CDR3 region: CARPGRGVPGEQYF.

The rearrangement uses TRBV7-3 and TRBJ2-1; TCRdb returns TRBD1, unconfirmable since there is no DNA. The length of the CDR3 is 12 residues. Germline lookup yields CDR1 SGHTA and CDR2 FQGTGA. The chain's CDR3 is CASSPGGDEQFF. The full variable domain, with the rest looked up from reference TRBV7-3 and TRBJ2-1, is GAGVSQTPSNKVTEKGKYVELRCDPISGHTALYWYRQSLGQGPEFLIYFQGTGAADDSGLPNDRFFAVRPEGSVSTLKIQRTERGDSAVYLCASSPGGDEQFFGPGTRLTVL.

Measured by frequency, this clonotype is medium-sized (0.01 to 0.1%). The chain recombines TRBV6-1 with TRBJ2-1; TCRdb selects TRBD1, and the lack of DNA leaves this call unchecked. CDR1 is MNHNS, CDR2 SASEGT, per germline. This CDR3 region has 16 residues. CDR3 protein: CASSYEEDRVWIGQFF.

The chain carries TRBV15 and TRBJ2-7. The CDR3 consists of 13 residues. The germline V gene has CDR1 LNHNV and CDR2 YYDKDF (reference sequence). CDR3 region: CATSSKIGPEQYF.

The gene calls are TRBV6-2 or TRBV6-3 and TRBJ2-7; TCRdb reports TRBD2, a call that lacks DNA to check it against. The CDR3 sequence is 14 residues long. Germline-derived CDR1 and CDR2 are MNHEY and SVGEGT. The CDR3 region is CASSFGLETYEQYF.

The chain couples TRBV7-7 to TRBJ2-7; the D call of TRBD1 rests on TCRdb alone, since no DNA is present to check it. The CDR3 consists of 14 residues. CDR1 is SSHAT and CDR2 is FNYEAQ in the germline V gene (reference sequence). The CDR3 loop reads CASSLVPGGDEQYF. Together with reference TRBV7-7 and TRBJ2-7, the CDR3 gives the full variable domain: GAGVSQSPRYKVTKRGQDVTLRCDPISSHATLYWYQQALGQGPEFLTYFNYEAQPDKSGLPSDRFSAERPEGSISTLTIQRTEQRDSAMYRCASSLVPGGDEQYFGPGTRLTVT.

The chain is built from TRBV29-1 and TRBJ2-7; TCRdb picks TRBD2, but there is no DNA to check that call. CDR3 length equals 13 residues. CDR1 and CDR2 from the germline V gene are SQVTM and ANQGSEA. The CDR3 sequence: CSVSPGITYEQYF.

The chain employs TRBV29-1 and TRBJ2-1; the D gene TCRdb calls, TRBD2, cannot be checked with no DNA. This CDR3 has 14 amino acids. Germline V gene data show CDR1 as SQVTM and CDR2 as ANQGSEA. The CDR3 spells CSATSVSSYNEQFF.

V usage is TRBV6-2 or TRBV6-3 and J usage is TRBJ2-5; TCRdb proposes TRBD2, but this gene call is untestable without DNA. This CDR3 is 15 amino acids long. Germline-derived CDR1 and CDR2 are MNHEY and SVGEGT. This CDR3 reads CASAGEGKEQETQYF.